This T cell receptor (beta chain) was documented in a study of T cell responses to AZD1222 COVID-19 vaccine. Study-level points and caveats: Among AZD1222 vaccinees, only five to seven were seropositive at baseline. Donors, mostly white British, included more females; clonal diversity was possibly underestimated.

Pooled together were second doses at about 4 or about 12 weeks. On this clone: Its specificity is not known.

The data were produced by immunoSEQ multiplex PCR, yet TCRdb's version contains in-frame clones alone and is incomplete. The data show tens of thousands of clones, with approximately 85% seen just once and 8.5% to 12% held by the top ten. Sample: peripheral blood, taken 28 days after the second AZD1222 dose. The sequence was collected from an adult who received the AZD1222 COVID-19 vaccine.

This CDR3 is CASSASYSGVNEQFF. DNA of the CDR3: TGTGCCAGCTCGGCTTCCTACTCAGGGGTCAATGAGCAGTTCTTC. The chain recombines TRBV9 with TRBJ2-1, with TRBD1 as a possible D gene (6 bases). Germline V CDR1 and CDR2: SGDLS, YYNGEE. Trimming shortened V by 7 bases and J by 6 bases, and 20 bases separated the two germline ends. The CDR3 runs to 15 residues.